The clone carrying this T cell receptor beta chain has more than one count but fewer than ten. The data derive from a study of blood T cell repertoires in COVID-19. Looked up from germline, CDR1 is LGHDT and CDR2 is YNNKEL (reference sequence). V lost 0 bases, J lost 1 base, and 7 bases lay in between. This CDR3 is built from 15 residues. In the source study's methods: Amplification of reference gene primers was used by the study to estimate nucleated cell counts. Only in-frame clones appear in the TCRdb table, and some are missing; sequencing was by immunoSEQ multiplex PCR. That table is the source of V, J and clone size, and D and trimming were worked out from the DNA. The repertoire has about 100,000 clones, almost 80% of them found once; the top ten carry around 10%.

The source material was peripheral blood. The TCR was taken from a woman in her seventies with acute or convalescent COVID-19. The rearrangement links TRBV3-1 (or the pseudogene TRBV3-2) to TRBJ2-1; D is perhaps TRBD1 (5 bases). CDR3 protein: CASSQDRASYNEQFF. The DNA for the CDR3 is TGTGCCAGCAGCCAAGACAGGGCGTCCTACAATGAGCAGTTCTTC.